This entry concerns a single T cell receptor beta chain. The entry originates in a study of blood T cell repertoires in COVID-19. Study details: There were acute and convalescent COVID-19 samples, and they came from the United States, Italy and Spain. T cells, B-cell-depleted T cells, or PBMCs provided the cDNA or gDNA that served as material.

In the source study's methods: Nucleated cell counts were estimated from reference gene primer amplification. The assay was immunoSEQ multiplex PCR, and TCRdb's table has in-frame clones only and misses some. From that table come the V and J calls and clone size; the DNA was used to work out D and trimming. The sample records roughly 280,000 clones, 86% being singletons. The receptor's source is a man aged 35 to 55 with active or convalescent COVID-19. Input material: peripheral blood.

CDR3 loop: CASSPRLATGELFF. CDR3 DNA sequence: TGTGCCAGCTCACCCAGACTAGCCACCGGGGAGCTGTTTTTT. The genes are TRBV18 and TRBJ2-2; the match to TRBD2 covers 7 bases. With 3 bases clipped from V and 4 bases from J, the junction kept 2 bases outside the gene matches. Germline CDR1 reads KGHSH; CDR2 reads LQKENI. CDR3 size: 14 residues.